This TCR beta chain was sequenced during a study of technical replicates of blood from a few donors. Clones were read by immunoSEQ multiplex PCR, and TCRdb kept only the in-frame ones, dropping some. The sample yields about 93,000 clones, roughly 96% seen once. Germline CDR1 is MDHEN and CDR2 is SYDVKM. CDR3 length: 13 amino acids. Trimming took 5 bases from V and 5 from J, leaving 13 bases between them. The sample was T cells isolated from PBMCs. This sequence was found in a human donor in good health. The chain is built from TRBV28 and TRBJ2-7; D is ambiguous. Here the CDR3 DNA reads TGTGCCAGCAGTAACTCACAGACCCACGAGCAGTACTTC. Translation: CASSNSQTHEQYF.